These 22 T cell receptor beta chains share one sample of origin, sequenced in a study of T cells after yellow fever vaccination. One entry per CDR3 protein, called by TCRdb with MiXCR from the 5' RACE reads. Of around 550,000 distinct CDR3 sequences listed, roughly 19% were seen once; the top ten hold around an eighth. The specimen was PBMCs, collected 15 days after the yellow fever booster vaccination. These receptors all come from a man aged 30 to 39 who received the YFV17D yellow fever vaccine.

The genes are TRBV12-3 or TRBV12-4 and TRBJ2-1, with 12 bases lining up with TRBD2. V dropped 7 bases and J dropped 9; count of bases not matched to a gene: 10. The CDR3 spans 15 residues. This chain's CDR3 is CASTPALAGGSEQFF. The DNA of the CDR3 is TGTGCCAGCACCCCAGCACTAGCGGGAGGTTCTGAGCAGTTCTTC.

This clonotype was recorded a few times. V usage is TRBV18 and J usage is TRBJ2-1; 12 bases map to TRBD2. J gave up 8 bases and V 4 bases, and 9 bases lay outside the gene matches. This CDR3 is 16 amino acids long. CDR1 KGHSH and CDR2 LQKENI come from the germline V gene. CDR3 DNA: TGTGCCAGCTCACTGACTCTAGCGGGAGGGCCGGATGAGCAGTTCTTC. Amino acid sequence: CASSLTLAGGPDEQFF.

This clonotype showed up just a few times. The chain links TRBV5-1 to TRBJ2-1; 9 nucleotides line up with TRBD2. CDR1 and CDR2 from the germline V gene are SGHRS and YFSETQ. There are 14 residues in the CDR3. J was trimmed by 9 bases and V by 6 bases; bases with no gene match: 10. As DNA, the CDR3 is TGCGCCAGCAACTCCGCGGGAGGGCCAAGTGAGCAGTTCTTC. Its protein product is CASNSAGGPSEQFF. The entire variable domain, with the rest obtained from reference TRBV5-1 and TRBJ2-1, is as follows: KAGVTQTPRYLIKTRGQQVTLSCSPISGHRSVSWYQQTPGQGLQFLFEYFSETQRNKGNFPGRFSGRQFSNSRSEMNVSTLELGDSALYLCASNSAGGPSEQFFGPGTRLTVL.

This rearrangement joins TRBV6-2 or TRBV6-3 to TRBJ2-1; 10 nucleotides align to TRBD2. The length of the CDR3 is 15 residues. Trimming cost V 2 bases and J 5 bases; bases outside gene matches: 3. Germline CDR1 and CDR2: MNHEY and SVGEGT. The CDR3 region is CASSYRTSGNNEQFF. The CDR3 DNA reads as TGTGCCAGCAGTTACCGGACTAGCGGAAACAATGAGCAGTTCTTC.

The chain carries TRBV7-2 and TRBJ2-7; TRBD2 is a possible D gene (6 bases). CDR3 length equals 15 residues. Germline CDR1 SGHTA, CDR2 FQGNSA. V dropped 5 bases and J dropped 3 bases, with 17 bases sitting between them. The CDR3 is CASSLQEGPFYEQYF. CDR3 DNA: TGTGCCAGCAGCCTTCAGGAGGGGCCCTTCTACGAGCAGTACTTC. Complete variable domain (other parts from reference TRBV7-2 and TRBJ2-7): GAGVSQSPSNKVTEKGKDVELRCDPISGHTALYWYRQSLGQGLEFLIYFQGNSAPDKSGLPSDRFSAERTGGSVSTLTIQRTQQEDSAVYLCASSLQEGPFYEQYFGPGTRLTVT.

V gene TRBV29-1 combines with J gene TRBJ2-7; the D is unclear. V dropped 4 bases and J dropped 6 bases, with 7 bases sitting between them. CDR1 and CDR2 (germline): SQVTM, ANQGSEA. The CDR3 consists of 10 residues. CDR3: CSVVGAEQYF. For the CDR3, the DNA is TGCAGCGTTGTAGGTGCCGAGCAGTACTTC.

The rearrangement links TRBV27 to TRBJ2-3, with a tentative D call TRBD2 (5 bases). Germline CDR1 MNHEY, CDR2 SMNVEV (reference sequence). CDR3 size: 15 residues. Trimming removed 7 bases from V and 4 bases from J, with 18 bases in between. This CDR3 is CASKRQVSWSDTQYF. DNA of the CDR3: TGTGCCAGCAAGCGGCAAGTCTCTTGGTCAGATACGCAGTATTTT.

The chain links TRBV10-3 to TRBJ2-5; D gene unclear. The V and J ends lost 5 bases and 2 bases respectively, with 3 bases between them. Per the germline V gene, CDR1 is ENHRY and CDR2 is SYGVKD. This CDR3 contains 11 residues. This CDR3 reads CAISTQETQYF. The CDR3 DNA reads TGTGCCATCAGTACACAAGAGACCCAGTACTTC.

This clonotype was counted ten times or more. This chain uses TRBV7-9 with TRBJ2-3; 10 bases are shared with TRBD2. Losses at the gene ends were 5 bases for V and 6 bases for J; bases not matched to a gene: 8. The CDR3 runs to 15 residues. Germline-derived CDR1 and CDR2 are SEHNR and FQNEAQ (reference sequence). The CDR3 bases are TGTGCCAGCAGCCGAACTAGCGGGATTTTGGATACGCAGTATTTT. It specifies CASSRTSGILDTQYF.

The rearrangement uses TRBV6-2 or TRBV6-3 and TRBJ2-2, with 14 bases fitting TRBD2. The CDR3 covers 18 residues. The trim removed 7 bases at V and 7 bases at J, leaving 14 bases unmatched. Germline V gene sequence: CDR1 MNHEY, CDR2 SVGEGT. CDR3 loop: CASNSPGLAGGRGGELFF. CDR3 nucleotide sequence: TGTGCCAGCAACTCTCCTGGACTAGCGGGAGGTCGCGGCGGGGAGCTGTTTTTT.

This chain joins TRBV20-1 and TRBJ1-2; D perhaps matches TRBD1 (6 bases). Germline-derived CDR1 and CDR2 are DFQATT and SNEGSKA (reference sequence). The CDR3 length is 14 residues. Trimming took 2 bases from V and 4 from J, leaving 14 bases between them. The CDR3, as DNA: TGCAGTGCTAGAATCCAGGGGCCCTCCTATGGCTACACCTTC. This sequence encodes CSARIQGPSYGYTF.

This clonotype was counted between two and nine times. V is TRBV7-2 and J is TRBJ2-1, with TRBD2 identical over 14 bases. CDR1 is SGHTA and CDR2 is FQGNSA in the germline V gene. After removal of 5 bases from V and 12 bases from J, the junction contained 3 bases not matched to a gene. This CDR3 spans 13 amino acids. The chain's CDR3 is CASSIGTSGRQFF. The CDR3 coding sequence is TGTGCCAGCAGCATCGGGACTAGCGGGAGGCAGTTCTTC.

The V gene is TRBV5-1, the J gene TRBJ1-6, with D maybe TRBD1 (5 bases). Trimming removed 4 bases from V and 7 bases from J, with 9 bases in between. Germline assignment: CDR1 SGHRS and CDR2 YFSETQ. CDR3 size: 13 residues. As DNA, the CDR3 is TGCGCCAGCAGCCCGACAGAAAATTCACCCCTCCACTTT. Amino acids: CASSPTENSPLHF.

This chain joins TRBV7-2 and TRBJ2-2; 9 bases are shared with TRBD2. In germline, CDR1 is SGHTA, CDR2 FQGNSA. The CDR3 totals 15 residues. V was clipped by 5 bases and J by 4 bases; unmatched bases: 5. The DNA of the CDR3 is TGTGCCAGCAGCCATCTTAGCGGGGGCACCGGGGAGCTGTTTTTT. As protein: CASSHLSGGTGELFF.

The chain uses TRBV6-5 and TRBJ2-3, with D maybe TRBD2 (5 bases). Germline values: CDR1 MNHEY, CDR2 SVGAGI. The V end was cut by 4 bases, the J end by 2 bases, with 19 bases between. The CDR3 has 17 amino acids. Here the CDR3 DNA reads TGTGCCAGCAGTTCCTCGGAACGGGGAGTAATCACAGATACGCAGTATTTT. It yields the protein CASSSSERGVITDTQYF.

This clonotype has just a few counts. CDR3 sequence (DNA): TGTGCCAGCAGTGTGGCGGGGTTTGAGGAAGAGACCCAGTACTTC. It encodes CASSVAGFEEETQYF. The rearrangement links TRBV28 to TRBJ2-5; D possibly corresponds to TRBD2 (6 bases). Germline V gene lookup returns CDR1 MDHEN and CDR2 SYDVKM. The CDR3 runs 15 residues. The V end lost 5 bases, the J end lost 3 bases, and 16 bases lay between the germline ends.

The genes are TRBV7-9 and TRBJ2-5; a possible D gene is TRBD1 (6 bases). The germline V gene has CDR1 SEHNR and CDR2 FQNEAQ (reference sequence). The CDR3 contains 14 residues. The germline V and J ends were trimmed by 7 bases and 2 bases, with 14 bases remaining between them. The CDR3 sequence is CASKNRTAQETQYF. For the CDR3, the DNA is TGTGCCAGCAAAAATCGGACAGCGCAAGAGACCCAGTACTTC.

This clonotype has at least ten counts. The V call is TRBV5-1, the J call TRBJ2-1; 9 bases agree with TRBD2. CDR1 SGHRS and CDR2 YFSETQ come from the germline V gene. The length of the CDR3 is 16 residues. Trimming cost V 4 bases and J 9 bases; bases outside gene matches: 14. CDR3 in amino acids: CASSPQAGGPGGEQFF. The CDR3 DNA is TGCGCCAGCAGCCCTCAGGCGGGAGGGCCCGGCGGTGAGCAGTTCTTC.

This sequence joins TRBV6-1 and TRBJ2-5; D not resolved. The CDR3 loop spans 14 amino acids. Germline lookup yields CDR1 MNHNS and CDR2 SASEGT. V was cut by 5 bases and J by 7 bases, with 17 bases left in between. Here the CDR3 DNA reads TGTGCCAGCAGTCCCCGGACGGACCTGGGGACCCAGTACTTC. Protein product: CASSPRTDLGTQYF.

This rearrangement joins TRBV20-1 to TRBJ2-3; 8 bases agree with TRBD2. The CDR3 is 15 amino acids. J gave up 0 bases and V 5 bases, and 7 bases lay outside the gene matches. Germline loops: CDR1 DFQATT, CDR2 SNEGSKA (reference sequence). The CDR3 reads CSAERPSGSTDTQYF. The CDR3 region has the DNA TGCAGTGCTGAACGGCCTAGCGGGAGCACAGATACGCAGTATTTT.

The chain has TRBV5-1 and TRBJ2-3; D may be TRBD1 or TRBD2 (6 bases each). Trimming removed 4 bases at V and 2 bases at J, with 17 bases between. The CDR3 consists of 16 residues. Germline lookup yields CDR1 SGHRS and CDR2 YFSETQ. The CDR3 is CASSAEGGTLTDTQYF. CDR3 sequence (DNA): TGCGCCAGCAGCGCGGAAGGAGGGACACTCACAGATACGCAGTATTTT.

CDR3 sequence reads: CASSLQGIETQYF. The CDR3 DNA reads TGTGCCAGCAGTTTGCAGGGAATCGAGACCCAGTACTTC. The rearrangement joins TRBV25-1 to TRBJ2-5; D perhaps matches TRBD1 (5 bases). V was pared by 5 bases and J by 5 bases, with 12 bases between. Germline V CDR1 and CDR2: MGHDK, SYGVNS. CDR3 size: 13 residues.